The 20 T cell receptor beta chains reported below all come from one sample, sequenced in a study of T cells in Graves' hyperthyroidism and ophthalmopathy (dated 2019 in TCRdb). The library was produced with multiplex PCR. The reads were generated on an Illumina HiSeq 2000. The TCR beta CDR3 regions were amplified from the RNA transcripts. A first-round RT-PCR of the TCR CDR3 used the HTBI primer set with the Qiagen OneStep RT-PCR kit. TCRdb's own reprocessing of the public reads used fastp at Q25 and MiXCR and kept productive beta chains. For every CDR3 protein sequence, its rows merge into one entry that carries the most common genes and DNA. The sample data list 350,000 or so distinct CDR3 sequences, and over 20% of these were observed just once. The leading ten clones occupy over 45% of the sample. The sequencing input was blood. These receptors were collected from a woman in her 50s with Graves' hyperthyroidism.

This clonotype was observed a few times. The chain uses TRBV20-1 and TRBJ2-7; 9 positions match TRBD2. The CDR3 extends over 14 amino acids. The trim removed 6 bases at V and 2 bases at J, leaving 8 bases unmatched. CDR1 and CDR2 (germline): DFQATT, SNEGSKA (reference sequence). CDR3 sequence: CSARSRTSAYEQYF. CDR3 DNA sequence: TGCAGTGCCCGTTCGAGGACTAGCGCCTACGAGCAGTACTTC.

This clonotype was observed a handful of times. The CDR3 reads CAIRPGPVSGNTIYF. In nucleotides, the CDR3 is TGTGCCATCAGGCCGGGTCCCGTTTCTGGAAACACCATATATTTT. This chain connects TRBV10-3 to TRBJ1-3, with D unresolved. V lost 6 bases to trimming and J lost 1 base, with 13 bases between them. Per germline, CDR1 ENHRY and CDR2 SYGVKD. This CDR3 has 15 amino acids.

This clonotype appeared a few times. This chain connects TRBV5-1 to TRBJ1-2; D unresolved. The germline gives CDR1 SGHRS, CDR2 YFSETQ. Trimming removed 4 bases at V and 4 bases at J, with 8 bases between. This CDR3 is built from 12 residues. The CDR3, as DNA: TGCGCCAGCAGCGGCAGTGTCTATGGCTACACCTTC. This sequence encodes CASSGSVYGYTF.

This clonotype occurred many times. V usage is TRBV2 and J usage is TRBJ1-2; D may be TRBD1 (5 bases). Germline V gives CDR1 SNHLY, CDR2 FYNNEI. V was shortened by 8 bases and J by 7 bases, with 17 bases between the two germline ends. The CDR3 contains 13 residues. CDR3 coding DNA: TGTGCCAGCTGCCGGACAAGGGCGGGTGGCTACACCTTC. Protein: CASCRTRAGGYTF. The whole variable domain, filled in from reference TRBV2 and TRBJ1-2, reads EPEVTQTPSHQVTQMGQEVILRCVPISNHLYFYWYRQILGQKVEFLVSFYNNEISEKSEIFDDQFSVERPDGSNFTLKIRSTKLEDSAMYFCASCRTRAGGYTFGSGTRLTVV.

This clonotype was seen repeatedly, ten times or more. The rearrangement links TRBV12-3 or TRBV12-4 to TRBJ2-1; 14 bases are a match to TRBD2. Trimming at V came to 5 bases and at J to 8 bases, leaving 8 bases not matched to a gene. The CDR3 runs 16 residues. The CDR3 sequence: CASSPTSGRARDEQFF. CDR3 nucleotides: TGTGCCAGCAGTCCGACTAGCGGGAGGGCTAGGGATGAGCAGTTCTTC.

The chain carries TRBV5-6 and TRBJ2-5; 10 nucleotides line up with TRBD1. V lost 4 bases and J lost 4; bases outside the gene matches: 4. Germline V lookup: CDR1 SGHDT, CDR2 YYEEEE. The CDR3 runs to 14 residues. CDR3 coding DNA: TGTGCCAGCAGCATCCGGGACAGGGGAGAGACCCAGTACTTC. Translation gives CASSIRDRGETQYF.

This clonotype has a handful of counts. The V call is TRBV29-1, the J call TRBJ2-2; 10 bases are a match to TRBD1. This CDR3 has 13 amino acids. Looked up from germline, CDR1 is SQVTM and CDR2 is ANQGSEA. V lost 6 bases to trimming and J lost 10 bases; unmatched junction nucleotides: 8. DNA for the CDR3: TGCAGCGTCGACTTGACAGGGGGCGCGGAGCTGTTTTTT. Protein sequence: CSVDLTGGAELFF.

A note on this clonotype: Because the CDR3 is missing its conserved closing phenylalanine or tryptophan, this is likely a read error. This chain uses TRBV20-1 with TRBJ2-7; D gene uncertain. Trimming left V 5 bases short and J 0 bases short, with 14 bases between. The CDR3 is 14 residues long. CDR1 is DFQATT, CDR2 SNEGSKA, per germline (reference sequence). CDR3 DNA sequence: TGCAGTGCTGGAGTGGGTCTTAGCTCCTACGAGCAGTACTTA. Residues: CSAGVGLSSYEQYL.

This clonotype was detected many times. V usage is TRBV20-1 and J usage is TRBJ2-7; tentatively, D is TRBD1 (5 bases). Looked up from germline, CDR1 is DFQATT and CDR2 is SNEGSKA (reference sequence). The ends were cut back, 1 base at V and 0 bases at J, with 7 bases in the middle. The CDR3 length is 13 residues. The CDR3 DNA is TGCAGTGCTAGAGGACAGCCCTCCTACGAGCAGTACTTC. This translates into CSARGQPSYEQYF.

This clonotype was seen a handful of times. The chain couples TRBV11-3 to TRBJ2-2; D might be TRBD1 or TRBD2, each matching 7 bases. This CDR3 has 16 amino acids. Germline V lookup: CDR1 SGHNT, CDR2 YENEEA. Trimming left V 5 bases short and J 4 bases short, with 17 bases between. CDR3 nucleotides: TGTGCCAGCAGCCCCGGAAGCAGGGGGGGCACCGGGGAGCTGTTTTTT. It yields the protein CASSPGSRGGTGELFF.

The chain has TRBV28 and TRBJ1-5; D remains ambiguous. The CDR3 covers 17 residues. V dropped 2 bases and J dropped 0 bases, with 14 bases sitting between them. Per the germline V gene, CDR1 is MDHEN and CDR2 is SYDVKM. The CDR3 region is CASSLAGRIDSNQPQHF. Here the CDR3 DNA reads TGTGCCAGCAGTTTAGCGGGTCGTATCGATAGCAATCAGCCCCAGCATTTT.

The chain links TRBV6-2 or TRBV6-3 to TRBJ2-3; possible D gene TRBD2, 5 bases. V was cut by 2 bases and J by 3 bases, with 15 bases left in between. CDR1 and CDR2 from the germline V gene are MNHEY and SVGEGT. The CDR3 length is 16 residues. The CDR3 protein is CASSYGLGPGTDTQYF. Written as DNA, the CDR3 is TGTGCCAGCAGTTACGGTCTTGGGCCGGGGACAGATACGCAGTATTTT.

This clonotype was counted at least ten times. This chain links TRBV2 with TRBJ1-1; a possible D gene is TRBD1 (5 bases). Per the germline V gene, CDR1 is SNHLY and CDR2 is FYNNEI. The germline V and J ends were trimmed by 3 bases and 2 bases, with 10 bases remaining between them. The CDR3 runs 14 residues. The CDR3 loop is CASSEGRINTEAFF. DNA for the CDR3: TGTGCCAGCAGTGAGGGGCGTATTAACACTGAAGCTTTCTTT.

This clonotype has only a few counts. CDR3 region: CASIRTGELFF. The DNA for the CDR3 is TGTGCCAGCATCCGCACCGGGGAGCTGTTTTTT. This chain uses TRBV6-1 with TRBJ2-2; D is unclear. The CDR3 length is 11 residues. CDR1 and CDR2 from the germline V gene are MNHNS and SASEGT. Trimming left V 7 bases short and J 4 bases short, with 4 bases between.

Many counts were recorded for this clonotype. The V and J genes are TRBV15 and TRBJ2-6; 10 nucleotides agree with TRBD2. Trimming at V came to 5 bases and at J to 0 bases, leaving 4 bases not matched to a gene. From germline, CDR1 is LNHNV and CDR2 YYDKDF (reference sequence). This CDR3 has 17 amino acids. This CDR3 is CATSFSSGGSGANVLTF. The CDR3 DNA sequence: TGTGCCACCAGCTTCTCTAGCGGGGGCTCTGGGGCCAACGTCCTGACTTTC.

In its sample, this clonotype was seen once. The CDR3 DNA sequence: TGCGCCAGCAGAAAATCTCAGGGAGAGGGCACTGAAGCTTTCTTT. Encoded protein: CASRKSQGEGTEAFF. The gene calls are TRBV5-1 and TRBJ1-1; tentatively, D is TRBD1 (5 bases). V was pared by 5 bases and J by 4 bases, with 18 bases between. This CDR3 has 15 amino acids. The V gene's germline CDR1 is SGHRS and CDR2 YFSETQ.

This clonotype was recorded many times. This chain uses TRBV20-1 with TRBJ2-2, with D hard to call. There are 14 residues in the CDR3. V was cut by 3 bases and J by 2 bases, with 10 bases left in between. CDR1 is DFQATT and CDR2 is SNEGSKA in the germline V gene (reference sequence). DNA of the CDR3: TGCAGTGCTAGCGACGCTATAAACACCGGGGAGCTGTTTTTT. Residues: CSASDAINTGELFF.

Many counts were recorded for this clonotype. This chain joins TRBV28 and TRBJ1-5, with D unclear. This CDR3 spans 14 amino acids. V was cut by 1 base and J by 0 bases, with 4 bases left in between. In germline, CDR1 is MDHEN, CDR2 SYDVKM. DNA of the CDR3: TGTGCCAGCAGTTTATCGTTTAGCAATCAGCCCCAGCATTTT. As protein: CASSLSFSNQPQHF.

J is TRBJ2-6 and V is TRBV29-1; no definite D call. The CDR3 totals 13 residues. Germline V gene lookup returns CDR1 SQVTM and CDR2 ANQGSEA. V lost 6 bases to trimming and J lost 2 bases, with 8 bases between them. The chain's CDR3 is CSVHRTGANVLTF. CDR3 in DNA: TGCAGCGTCCACAGAACTGGGGCCAACGTCCTGACTTTC.

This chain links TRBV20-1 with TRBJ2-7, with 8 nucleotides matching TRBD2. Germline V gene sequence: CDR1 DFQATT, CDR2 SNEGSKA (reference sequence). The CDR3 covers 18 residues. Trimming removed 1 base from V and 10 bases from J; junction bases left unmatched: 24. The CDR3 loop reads CSARGPSGSSLRGEPQYF. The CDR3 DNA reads TGCAGTGCTAGAGGTCCAAGCGGGAGCTCGCTTCGAGGGGAGCCCCAGTACTTC.